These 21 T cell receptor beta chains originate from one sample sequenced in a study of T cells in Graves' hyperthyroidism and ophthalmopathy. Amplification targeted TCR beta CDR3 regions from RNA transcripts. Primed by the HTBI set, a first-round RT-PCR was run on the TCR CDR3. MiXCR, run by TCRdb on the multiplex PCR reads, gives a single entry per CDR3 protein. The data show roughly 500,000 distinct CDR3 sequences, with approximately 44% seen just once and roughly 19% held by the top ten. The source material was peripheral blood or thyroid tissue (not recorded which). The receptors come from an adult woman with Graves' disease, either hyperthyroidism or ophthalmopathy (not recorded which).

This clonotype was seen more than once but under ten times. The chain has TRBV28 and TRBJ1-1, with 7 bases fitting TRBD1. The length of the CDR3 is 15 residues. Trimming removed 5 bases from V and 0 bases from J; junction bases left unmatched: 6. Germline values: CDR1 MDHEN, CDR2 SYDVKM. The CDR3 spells CASSNMGQMNTEAFF. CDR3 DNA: TGTGCCAGCAGTAACATGGGACAGATGAACACTGAAGCTTTCTTT. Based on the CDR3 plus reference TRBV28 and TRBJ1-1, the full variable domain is DVKVTQSSRYLVKRTGEKVFLECVQDMDHENMFWYRQDPGLGLRLIYFSYDVKMKEKGDIPEGYSVSREKKERFSLILESASTNQTSMYLCASSNMGQMNTEAFFGQGTRLTVV.

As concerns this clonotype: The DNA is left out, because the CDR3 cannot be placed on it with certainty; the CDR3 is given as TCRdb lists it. This CDR3 is CDSSIYLCSVVRDRNSYEQYF. V gene TRBV7-8 combines with J gene TRBJ2-7; TRBD1 is the table's D call, not checked against the DNA. The CDR3 adds up to 21 amino acids, both ends counted. Per germline, CDR1 SGHVS and CDR2 FQNEAQ.

As DNA, the CDR3 is TGCAGCAGTTACGAGACAGGGTTTGTCTACACCTTC. Translating gives CSSYETGFVYTF. The chain has TRBV29-1 and TRBJ1-2; the match to TRBD1 covers 7 bases. The CDR3 is made up of 12 amino acids. Germline values: CDR1 SQVTM, CDR2 ANQGSEA. Germline trimming cut 8 bases from V and 10 bases from J; bases unmatched to any gene: 13.

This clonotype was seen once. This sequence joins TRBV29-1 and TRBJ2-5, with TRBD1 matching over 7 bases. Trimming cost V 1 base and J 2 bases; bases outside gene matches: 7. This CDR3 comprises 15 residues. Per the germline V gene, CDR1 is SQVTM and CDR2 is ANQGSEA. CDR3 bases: TGCAGCGTTGAAGCCCAGGGGGACAGTCAAGAGACCCAGTACTTC. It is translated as CSVEAQGDSQETQYF.

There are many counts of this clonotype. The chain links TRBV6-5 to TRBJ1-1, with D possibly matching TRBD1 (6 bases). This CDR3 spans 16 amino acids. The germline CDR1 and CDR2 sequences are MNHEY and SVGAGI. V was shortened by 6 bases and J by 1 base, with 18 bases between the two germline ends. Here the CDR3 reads CASSHSPGHQNTEAFF. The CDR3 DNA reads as TGTGCCAGCAGCCACTCCCCGGGACACCAGAACACTGAAGCTTTCTTT.

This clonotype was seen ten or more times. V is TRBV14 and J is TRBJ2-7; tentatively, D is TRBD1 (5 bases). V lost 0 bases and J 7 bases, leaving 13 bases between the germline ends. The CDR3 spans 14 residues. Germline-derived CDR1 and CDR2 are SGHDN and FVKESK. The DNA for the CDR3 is TGTGCCAGCAGCCAAGAAAGGGGTGTAAATGAGCAGTACTTC. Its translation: CASSQERGVNEQYF.

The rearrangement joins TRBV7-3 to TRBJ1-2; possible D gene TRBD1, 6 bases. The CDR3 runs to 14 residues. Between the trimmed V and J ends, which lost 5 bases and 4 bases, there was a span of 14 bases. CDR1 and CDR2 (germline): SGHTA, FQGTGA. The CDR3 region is CASSAKGGVYGYTF. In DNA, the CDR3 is TGTGCCAGCAGCGCCAAAGGGGGGGTCTATGGCTACACCTTC.

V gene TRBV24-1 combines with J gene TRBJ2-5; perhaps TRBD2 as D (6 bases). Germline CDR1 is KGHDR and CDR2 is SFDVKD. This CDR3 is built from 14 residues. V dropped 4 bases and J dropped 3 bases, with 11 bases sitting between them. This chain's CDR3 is CATSEVGTEETQYF. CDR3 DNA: TGTGCCACCAGTGAGGTCGGGACTGAAGAGACCCAGTACTTC.

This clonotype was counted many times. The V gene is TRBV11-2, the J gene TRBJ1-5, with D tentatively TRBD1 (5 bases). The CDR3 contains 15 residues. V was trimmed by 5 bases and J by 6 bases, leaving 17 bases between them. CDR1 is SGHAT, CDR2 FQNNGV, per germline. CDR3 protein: CASSPAPGMGQPQHF. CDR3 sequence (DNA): TGTGCCAGCAGCCCCGCCCCAGGGATGGGTCAGCCCCAGCATTTT.

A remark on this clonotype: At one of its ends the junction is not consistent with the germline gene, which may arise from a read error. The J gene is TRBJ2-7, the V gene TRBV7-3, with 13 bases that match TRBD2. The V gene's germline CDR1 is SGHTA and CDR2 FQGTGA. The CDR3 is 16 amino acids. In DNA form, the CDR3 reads TGCGCCGGCAGCCAAGGAGAGGGACTAGCGGGAAACGAGCAGTACTTC. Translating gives CAGSQGEGLAGNEQYF.

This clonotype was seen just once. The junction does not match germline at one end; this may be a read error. The CDR3 sequence: CASSLAAGGSPLNF. In nucleotides, the CDR3 is TGTGCCAGCAGCCTGGCGGCAGGGGGCTCACCCCTCAACTTT. This sequence joins TRBV7-2 and TRBJ1-6, with 8 nucleotides matching TRBD1. Looked up from germline, CDR1 is SGHTA and CDR2 is FQGNSA. CDR3 length equals 14 residues.

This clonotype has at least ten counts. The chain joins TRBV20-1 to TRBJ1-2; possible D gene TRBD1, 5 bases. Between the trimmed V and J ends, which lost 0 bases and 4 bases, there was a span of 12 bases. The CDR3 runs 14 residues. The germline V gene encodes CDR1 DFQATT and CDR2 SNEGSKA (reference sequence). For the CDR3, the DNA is TGCAGTGCTAGAGATCGGGGGAAAGGCTATGGCTACACCTTC. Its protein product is CSARDRGKGYGYTF.

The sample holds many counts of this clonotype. This CDR3 reads CSVVGHRGGGETQYF. In nucleotides, the CDR3 is TGCAGCGTTGTAGGTCACAGGGGGGGGGGGGAGACCCAGTACTTC. The J gene is TRBJ2-5, the V gene TRBV29-1; the D gene is possibly TRBD1 (8 bases). Germline V lookup: CDR1 SQVTM, CDR2 ANQGSEA. The CDR3 consists of 15 residues. The V end lost 4 bases, the J end lost 5 bases, and 20 bases lay between the germline ends.

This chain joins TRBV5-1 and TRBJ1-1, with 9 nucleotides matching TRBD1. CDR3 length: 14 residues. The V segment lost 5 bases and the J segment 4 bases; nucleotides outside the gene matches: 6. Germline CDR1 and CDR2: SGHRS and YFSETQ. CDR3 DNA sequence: TGCGCCAGCAGAAGGACAGGGGAGCGCACTGAAGCTTTCTTT. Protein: CASRRTGERTEAFF. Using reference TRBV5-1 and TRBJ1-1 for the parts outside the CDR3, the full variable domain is KAGVTQTPRYLIKTRGQQVTLSCSPISGHRSVSWYQQTPGQGLQFLFEYFSETQRNKGNFPGRFSGRQFSNSRSEMNVSTLELGDSALYLCASRRTGERTEAFFGQGTRLTVV.

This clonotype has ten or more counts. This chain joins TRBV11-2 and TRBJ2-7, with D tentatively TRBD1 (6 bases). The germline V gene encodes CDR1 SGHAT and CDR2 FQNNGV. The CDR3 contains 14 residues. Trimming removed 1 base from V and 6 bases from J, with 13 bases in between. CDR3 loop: CASSLGTAYSEQYF. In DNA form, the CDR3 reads TGTGCCAGCAGCTTAGGGACAGCCTACAGCGAGCAGTACTTC.

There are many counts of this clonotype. The CDR3 loop reads CASSQVIGTAIREQYF. The CDR3 DNA is TGCGCCAGCAGCCAAGTGATTGGGACCGCAATACGCGAGCAGTACTTC. The chain combines TRBV4-1 with TRBJ2-7, with D possibly called TRBD1 or TRBD2 (5 bases each). The CDR3 is 16 amino acids. Trimming removed 1 base at V and 6 bases at J, with 19 bases between. Germline values: CDR1 MGHRA, CDR2 YSYEKL.

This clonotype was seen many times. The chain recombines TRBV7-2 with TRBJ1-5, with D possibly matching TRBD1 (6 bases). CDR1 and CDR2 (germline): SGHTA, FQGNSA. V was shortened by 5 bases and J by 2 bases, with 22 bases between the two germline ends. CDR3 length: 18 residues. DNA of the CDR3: TGTGCCAGCAGCCCCCGGGGCAGGGGTGTGAGCGGCAATCAGCCCCAGCATTTT. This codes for CASSPRGRGVSGNQPQHF. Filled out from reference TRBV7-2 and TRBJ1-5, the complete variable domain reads GAGVSQSPSNKVTEKGKDVELRCDPISGHTALYWYRQSLGQGLEFLIYFQGNSAPDKSGLPSDRFSAERTGGSVSTLTIQRTQQEDSAVYLCASSPRGRGVSGNQPQHFGDGTRLSIL.

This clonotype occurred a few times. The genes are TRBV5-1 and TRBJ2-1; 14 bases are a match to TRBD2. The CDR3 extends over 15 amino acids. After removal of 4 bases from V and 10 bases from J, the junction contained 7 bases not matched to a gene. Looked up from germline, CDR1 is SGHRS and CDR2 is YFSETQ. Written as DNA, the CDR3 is TGCGCCAGCAGCGCCTGGGGACTAGCGGGAGACGAGCAGTTCTTC. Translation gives CASSAWGLAGDEQFF.

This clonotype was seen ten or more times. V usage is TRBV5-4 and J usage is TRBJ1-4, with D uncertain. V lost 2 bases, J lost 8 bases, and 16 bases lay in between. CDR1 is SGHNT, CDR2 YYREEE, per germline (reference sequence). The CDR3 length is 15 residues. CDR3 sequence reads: CASSFKNVEDEKLFF. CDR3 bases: TGTGCCAGCAGCTTCAAAAACGTCGAGGACGAAAAACTGTTTTTT. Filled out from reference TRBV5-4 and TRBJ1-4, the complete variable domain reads ETGVTQSPTHLIKTRGQQVTLRCSSQSGHNTVSWYQQALGQGPQFIFQYYREEENGRGNFPPRFSGLQFPNYSSELNVNALELDDSALYLCASSFKNVEDEKLFFGSGTQLSVL.

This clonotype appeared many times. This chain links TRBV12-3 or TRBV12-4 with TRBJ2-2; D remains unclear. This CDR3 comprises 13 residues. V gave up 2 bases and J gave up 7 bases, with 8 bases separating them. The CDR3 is CASSLLESGELFF. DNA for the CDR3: TGTGCCAGCAGTTTACTCGAGAGCGGGGAGCTGTTTTTT.

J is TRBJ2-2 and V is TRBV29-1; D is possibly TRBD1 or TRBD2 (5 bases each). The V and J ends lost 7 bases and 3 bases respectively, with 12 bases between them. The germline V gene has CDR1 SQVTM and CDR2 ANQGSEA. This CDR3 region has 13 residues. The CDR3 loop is CSGAGTHTGELFF. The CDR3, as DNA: TGCAGCGGCGCCGGGACCCACACCGGGGAGCTGTTTTTT.